This T cell receptor beta chain was captured in a study of regulatory T cells in long-lasting Graves disease. According to the study, TCR beta libraries were built with iRepertoire HTBI primers and CDR3-region Arm-PCR. TCRdb itself ran the multiplex PCR reads through MiXCR, one entry per CDR3 protein. The table lists 350,000 to 450,000 distinct CDR3 sequences, 15% of them singletons, with approximately 7.8% in the top ten. Time point: newly diagnosed GD, antithyroid drugs for less than 3 months. PBMCs provided the RNA from which the TCR library was made. Concerning this clonotype: A far larger clone is a single base away, which makes a read error likely.

Trimming removed 1 base from V and 13 bases from J; junction bases left unmatched: 21. This CDR3 is 17 amino acids long. The germline gives CDR1 DFQATT, CDR2 SNEGSKA (reference sequence). This same sample was also taken into another study, of T cells in Graves' hyperthyroidism and ophthalmopathy. This second study says: Primed by the HTBI set, a first-round RT-PCR was run on the TCR CDR3. Ophthalmopathy was told apart from stable hyperthyroidism by a 13 V-J model.

The gene calls are TRBV20-1 and TRBJ2-4, with 8 bases that match TRBD2. The source is a woman aged 40 to 55 with Graves disease. This material consisted of peripheral blood mononuclear cells (PBMCs), taken at new diagnosis, from a patient treated with antithyroid drugs. The CDR3 DNA reads as TGCAGTGCTAGAGTTCCGGACGGGAGGGCCGTAAACCATGAGCAGTACTTC. Amino acids: CSARVPDGRAVNHEQYF.